Below, 18 T cell receptor beta chains from the same sample are listed, as sequenced in a study of blood T cells in healthy people across ages. Combining a sample-barcoded 5' primer with a J-beta primer mix, a second PCR ran for about 6 to 11 cycles. One entry per CDR3 protein results from TCRdb running MiXCR on the 5' RACE reads. The sample contains 1.5 million to 2 million distinct CDR3 sequences, 28% of which appear only once. Sequencing was carried out using blood. The receptors were gathered from a woman aged 25 to 39 in good health.

The J gene is TRBJ2-7, the V gene TRBV20-1, with TRBD1 identical over 10 bases. Germline V gives CDR1 DFQATT, CDR2 SNEGSKA (reference sequence). Trimming at V came to 3 bases and at J to 4 bases, leaving 12 bases not matched to a gene. The CDR3 length is 16 residues. CDR3 in amino acids: CSASDRQGARWYEQYF. The CDR3 nucleotides read TGCAGTGCTAGCGATCGACAGGGGGCTAGATGGTACGAGCAGTACTTC.

As concerns this clonotype: The junction differs from germline at one of its ends, possibly a read error. The rearrangement links TRBV12-3 or TRBV12-4 to TRBJ2-2; a possible D gene is TRBD1 (5 bases). CDR3 length: 14 amino acids. The CDR3 region has the DNA TGTGTCAGCAGTCACGACAGAGTCACCGGGGAGCTGTTTTTT. Its translation is CVSSHDRVTGELFF.

There are many counts of this clonotype. The chain links TRBV21-1 to TRBJ2-7. TRBV21-1 is a known pseudogene. The CDR3 sequence is 11 residues long. DNA of the CDR3: TGTGCCAGCGTGCAATCCTACGAGCAGTACTTC. It codes for CASVQSYEQYF.

The chain links TRBV5-4 to TRBJ2-1, with 13 positions matching TRBD2. From germline, CDR1 is SGHNT and CDR2 YYREEE (reference sequence). The CDR3 has 16 residues. Unmatched junction bases numbered 11, after V lost 4 bases and J lost 10 bases. The CDR3 protein is CASSPLPGLAGREQFF. DNA for the CDR3: TGTGCCAGCAGCCCCTTACCGGGACTAGCGGGAAGAGAGCAGTTCTTC.

In this sample, this clonotype turned up a few times. V is TRBV5-1 and J is TRBJ2-7; D unclear. The J call may be incorrect, as the DNA end agrees better with TRBJ2-5. CDR3 size: 15 residues. Germline V lookup: CDR1 SGHRS, CDR2 YFSETQ. The CDR3 sequence: CASSLGFTTQETQYF. The CDR3 coding sequence is TGCGCCAGCAGCTTGGGCTTCACTACCCAAGAGACCCAGTACTTC.

This chain uses TRBV20-1 with TRBJ2-5, with 8 bases matching TRBD2. The CDR3 has 15 amino acids. V was pared by 3 bases and J by 5 bases, with 11 bases of the junction left unmatched. CDR1 is DFQATT and CDR2 is SNEGSKA in the germline V gene (reference sequence). The CDR3 DNA sequence: TGCAGTGCTAGGGGACGAGCGGGAGCGGGGGAGACCCAGTACTTC. It yields the protein CSARGRAGAGETQYF.

The rearrangement joins TRBV30 to TRBJ2-7; 11 positions agree with TRBD2. CDR3 length: 15 residues. V gave up 1 base and J gave up 6 bases; unmatched junction bases: 8. The germline V gene encodes CDR1 GTSNPN and CDR2 SVGIG (reference sequence). In DNA form, the CDR3 reads TGTGCCTGGAGTGCAGAGACTAGCGGGGATCCCGAGCAGTACTTC. Translating it yields CAWSAETSGDPEQYF.

The rearrangement uses TRBV20-1 and TRBJ1-1; D may be TRBD1 (5 bases). CDR1 is DFQATT and CDR2 is SNEGSKA in the germline V gene (reference sequence). The ends were cut back, 5 bases at V and 10 bases at J, with 14 bases in the middle. CDR3 size: 11 residues. CDR3 residues: CSAGRDRGAFF. DNA of the CDR3: TGCAGTGCTGGCAGGGATAGAGGAGCTTTCTTT.

This clonotype was detected many times. This rearrangement joins TRBV7-9 to TRBJ2-5; D might be TRBD2 (5 bases). The ends were cut back, 5 bases at V and 5 bases at J, with 18 bases in the middle. Germline V gene sequence: CDR1 SEHNR, CDR2 FQNEAQ (reference sequence). CDR3 length: 15 amino acids. CDR3 protein: CASSAQTREGETQYF. The CDR3 nucleotides read TGTGCCAGCAGCGCCCAAACTAGGGAAGGCGAGACCCAGTACTTC.

As regards this clonotype: At one end the junction does not follow the germline gene, possibly because of a read error. V and J are TRBV6-1 and TRBJ1-1; TRBD1 is a possible D gene (5 bases). Germline loops: CDR1 MNHNS, CDR2 SASEGT. The CDR3 contains 15 residues. CDR3 amino acids: CASSEQSGGNAEAFF. The DNA for the CDR3 is TGTGCCAGCAGTGAACAATCCGGGGGGAACGCTGAAGCTTTCTTT.

As DNA, the CDR3 is TGTGCCAGCAGTGAAAGGAGGATTGGTGGCTACACCTTC. Translated, it gives CASSERRIGGYTF. The chain is built from TRBV25-1 and TRBJ1-2; D gene ambiguous. The CDR3 totals 13 residues. V dropped 2 bases and J dropped 7 bases, with 11 bases sitting between them. CDR1 is MGHDK and CDR2 is SYGVNS in the germline V gene.

This chain uses TRBV20-1 with TRBJ1-6; D not certain. The germline V gene encodes CDR1 DFQATT and CDR2 SNEGSKA (reference sequence). This CDR3 region has 14 residues. V lost 2 bases, J lost 4 bases, and 9 bases lay in between. CDR3 region: CSARTESYNSPLHF. CDR3 bases: TGCAGTGCTAGAACGGAGAGTTATAATTCACCCCTCCACTTT.

This clonotype was found a few times. The rearrangement links TRBV5-1 to TRBJ2-5; 10 positions agree with TRBD1. Per the germline V gene, CDR1 is SGHRS and CDR2 is YFSETQ. The CDR3 runs to 16 residues. J gave up 8 bases and V 4 bases, and 14 bases lay outside the gene matches. The DNA for the CDR3 is TGCGCCAGCAGCGGATGGGACAGGGGAGGGGCGGATACCCAGTACTTC. It yields the protein CASSGWDRGGADTQYF.

This clonotype showed up many times. The CDR3 sequence is CASSLGLAESQETQYF. The CDR3 region has the DNA TGCGCCAGCAGCCTGGGACTAGCGGAGTCGCAAGAGACCCAGTACTTC. The chain has TRBV4-1 and TRBJ2-5; 11 bases align to TRBD2. Germline V gives CDR1 MGHRA, CDR2 YSYEKL. The CDR3 spans 16 residues. J was trimmed by 2 bases and V by 4 bases; bases with no gene match: 6.

This clonotype was seen more than once but under ten times. The chain links TRBV20-1 to TRBJ2-6, with a tentative D call TRBD2 (6 bases). Germline V lookup: CDR1 DFQATT, CDR2 SNEGSKA (reference sequence). Trimming removed 2 bases at V and 0 bases at J, with 8 bases between. CDR3 length equals 15 residues. The CDR3 bases are TGCAGTGCTAGACGGAGGGACTCTGGGGCCAACGTCCTGACTTTC. This sequence encodes CSARRRDSGANVLTF.

The genes are TRBV20-1 and TRBJ2-7; D could derive from TRBD1 or TRBD2 (5 bases each). This CDR3 spans 16 amino acids. Germline CDR1 is DFQATT and CDR2 is SNEGSKA (reference sequence). Trimming removed 6 bases at V and 6 bases at J, with 27 bases between. The CDR3 here is CSAISSNRDGLGEQYF. Here the CDR3 DNA reads TGCAGTGCGATCTCCTCAAACCGGGACGGCCTGGGCGAGCAGTACTTC.

This rearrangement joins TRBV28 to TRBJ2-3; TRBD2 might be the D (5 bases). CDR3 length equals 12 residues. Trimming pared 5 bases from V and 8 bases from J, leaving 11 bases between. CDR1 and CDR2 (germline): MDHEN, SYDVKM. Here the CDR3 DNA reads TGTGCCAGCAGTCTCCGGACTGGTACGCAGTATTTT. Protein: CASSLRTGTQYF.

In this sample, this clonotype turned up many times. The chain links TRBV11-2 to TRBJ2-7; 8 nucleotides line up with TRBD1. The CDR3 contains 15 residues. From germline, CDR1 is SGHAT and CDR2 FQNNGV. V lost 5 bases and J lost 6; bases outside the gene matches: 12. CDR3 residues: CASSLSRGPSGEQYF. The CDR3 DNA reads as TGTGCCAGCAGCCTCTCCAGGGGGCCTAGTGGCGAGCAGTACTTC.